This T cell receptor beta chain was sequenced for a study of shared clonotypes between healthy human individuals. General study points: Shared clonotypes across all four donors exceeded non-shared ones in generation probability. Clonotype sharing among the donors was expected to vary with sequencing depth.

A remark on this clone: Its antigen is currently unknown.

Adults of Caucasian background living in Nashville, Tennessee made up all donors. Assay execution took place at the deep level. Here immunoSEQ multiplex PCR was the method, and the copy in TCRdb shows in-frame clones only, minus some. The sample records some 2.1 million clones, roughly 96% being singletons. The V and J ends lost 2 bases and 4 bases, in that order; junction bases with no gene match: 4. Germline CDR1 reads SGHRS; CDR2 reads YFSETQ. CDR3 length: 14 amino acids. The sequence was collected from a man aged 18 to 30 in good health. The V gene is TRBV5-1, the J gene TRBJ2-5, with 8 bases matching TRBD2. Sequenced: naive CD4+ T cells sorted from blood. The subset here: CD45RA+ positively selected. The CDR3 loop reads CASSFSSGGETQYF. CDR3 bases: TGCGCCAGCAGCTTTTCGAGCGGGGGAGAGACCCAGTACTTC.